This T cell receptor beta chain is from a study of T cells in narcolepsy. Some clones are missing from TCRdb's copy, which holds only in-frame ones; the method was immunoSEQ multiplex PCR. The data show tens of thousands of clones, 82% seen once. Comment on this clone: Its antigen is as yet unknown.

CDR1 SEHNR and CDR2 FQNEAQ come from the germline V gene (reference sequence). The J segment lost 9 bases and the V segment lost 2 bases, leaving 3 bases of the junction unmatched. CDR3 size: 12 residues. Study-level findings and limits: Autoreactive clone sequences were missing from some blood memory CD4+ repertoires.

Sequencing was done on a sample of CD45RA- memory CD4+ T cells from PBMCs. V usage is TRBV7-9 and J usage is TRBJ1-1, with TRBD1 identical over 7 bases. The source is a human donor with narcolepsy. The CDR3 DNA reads TGTGCCAGCAGCTTACAGACAGGGCAAGCTTTCTTT. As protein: CASSLQTGQAFF.